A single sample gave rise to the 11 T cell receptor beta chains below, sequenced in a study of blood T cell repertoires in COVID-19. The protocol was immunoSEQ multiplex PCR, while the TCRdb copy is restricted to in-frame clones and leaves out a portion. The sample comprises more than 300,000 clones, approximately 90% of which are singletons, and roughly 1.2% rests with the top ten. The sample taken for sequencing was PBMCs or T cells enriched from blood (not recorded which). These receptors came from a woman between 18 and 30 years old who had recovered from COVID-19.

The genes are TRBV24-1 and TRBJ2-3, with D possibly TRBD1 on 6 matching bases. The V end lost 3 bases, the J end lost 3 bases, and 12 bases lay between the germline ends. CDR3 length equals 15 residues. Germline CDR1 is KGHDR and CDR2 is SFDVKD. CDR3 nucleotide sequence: TGTGCCACCAGTGATGTGACAGGAGAAACAGATACGCAGTATTTT. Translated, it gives CATSDVTGETDTQYF.

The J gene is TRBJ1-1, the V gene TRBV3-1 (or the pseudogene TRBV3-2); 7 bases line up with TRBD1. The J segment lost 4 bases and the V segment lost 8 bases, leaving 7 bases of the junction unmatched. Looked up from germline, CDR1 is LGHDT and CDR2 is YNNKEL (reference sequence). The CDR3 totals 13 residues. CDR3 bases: TGTGCCAGCGGACAGGCCTTGAGCACTGAAGCTTTCTTT. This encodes CASGQALSTEAFF.

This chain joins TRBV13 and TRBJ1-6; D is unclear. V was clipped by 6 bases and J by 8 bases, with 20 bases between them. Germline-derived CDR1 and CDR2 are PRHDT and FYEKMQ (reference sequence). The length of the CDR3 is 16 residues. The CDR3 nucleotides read TGTGCCAGCAGAGTCCCGAAGGGAGGTCGAGATTCACCCCTCCACTTT. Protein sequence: CASRVPKGGRDSPLHF.

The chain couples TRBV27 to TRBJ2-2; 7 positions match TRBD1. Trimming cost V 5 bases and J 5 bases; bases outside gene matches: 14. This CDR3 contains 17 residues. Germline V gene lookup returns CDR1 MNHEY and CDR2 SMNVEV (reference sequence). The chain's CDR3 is CASSGIQTGPETGELFF. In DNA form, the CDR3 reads TGTGCCAGCAGTGGGATTCAGACAGGGCCCGAGACCGGGGAGCTGTTTTTT.

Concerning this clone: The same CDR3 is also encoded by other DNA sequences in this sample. CDR3 sequence reads: CASSLGQGNQPQHF. Here the CDR3 DNA reads TGTGCCAGCAGCTTAGGACAGGGTAATCAGCCCCAGCATTTT. The gene calls are TRBV7-9 and TRBJ1-5; 7 nucleotides match TRBD1. Germline CDR1 is SEHNR and CDR2 is FQNEAQ (reference sequence). The ends lost 1 base at V and 4 bases at J; junction bases unmatched: 1. CDR3 length equals 14 residues. The variable domain in full, completed from reference TRBV7-9 and TRBJ1-5, reads DTGVSQNPRHKITKRGQNVTFRCDPISEHNRLYWYRQTLGQGPEFLTYFQNEAQLEKSRLLSDRFSAERPKGSFSTLEIQRTEQGDSAMYLCASSLGQGNQPQHFGDGTRLSIL.

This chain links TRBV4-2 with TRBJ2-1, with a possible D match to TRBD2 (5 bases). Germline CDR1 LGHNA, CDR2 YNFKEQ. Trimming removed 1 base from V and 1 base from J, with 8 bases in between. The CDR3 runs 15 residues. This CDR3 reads CASSQGLASYNEQFF. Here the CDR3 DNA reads TGTGCCAGCAGCCAAGGCCTAGCTTCCTACAATGAGCAGTTCTTC.

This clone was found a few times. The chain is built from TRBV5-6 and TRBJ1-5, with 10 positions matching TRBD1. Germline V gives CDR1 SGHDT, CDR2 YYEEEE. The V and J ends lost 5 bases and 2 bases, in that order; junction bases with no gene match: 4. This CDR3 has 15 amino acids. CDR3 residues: CASRLGQGGNQPQHF. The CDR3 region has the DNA TGTGCCAGCAGGCTAGGACAGGGGGGCAATCAGCCCCAGCATTTT.

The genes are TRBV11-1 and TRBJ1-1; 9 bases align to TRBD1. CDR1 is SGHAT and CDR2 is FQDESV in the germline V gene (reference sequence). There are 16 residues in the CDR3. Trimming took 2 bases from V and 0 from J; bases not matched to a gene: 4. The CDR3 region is CASSLHGTGLNTEAFF. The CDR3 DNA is TGTGCCAGCAGCTTACACGGGACAGGGCTGAACACTGAAGCTTTCTTT.

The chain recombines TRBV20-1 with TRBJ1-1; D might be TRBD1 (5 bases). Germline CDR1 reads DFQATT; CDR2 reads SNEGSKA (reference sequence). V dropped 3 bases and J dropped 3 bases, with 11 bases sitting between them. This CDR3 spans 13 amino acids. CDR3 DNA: TGCAGTGCTAGTTGGCTAGGGGACACTGAAGCTTTCTTT. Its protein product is CSASWLGDTEAFF.

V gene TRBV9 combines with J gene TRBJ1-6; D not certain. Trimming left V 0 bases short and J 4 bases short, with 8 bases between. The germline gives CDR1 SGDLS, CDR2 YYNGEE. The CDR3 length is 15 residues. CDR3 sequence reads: CASSVGSGYNSPLHF. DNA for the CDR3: TGTGCCAGCAGCGTAGGATCAGGTTATAATTCACCCCTCCACTTT.

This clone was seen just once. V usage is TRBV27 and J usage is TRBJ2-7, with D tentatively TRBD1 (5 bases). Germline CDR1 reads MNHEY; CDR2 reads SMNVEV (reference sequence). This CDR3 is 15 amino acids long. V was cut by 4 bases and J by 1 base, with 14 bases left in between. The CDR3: CASSSPTDSSYEQYF. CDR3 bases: TGTGCCAGCAGTTCTCCAACCGACAGTTCCTACGAGCAGTACTTC.